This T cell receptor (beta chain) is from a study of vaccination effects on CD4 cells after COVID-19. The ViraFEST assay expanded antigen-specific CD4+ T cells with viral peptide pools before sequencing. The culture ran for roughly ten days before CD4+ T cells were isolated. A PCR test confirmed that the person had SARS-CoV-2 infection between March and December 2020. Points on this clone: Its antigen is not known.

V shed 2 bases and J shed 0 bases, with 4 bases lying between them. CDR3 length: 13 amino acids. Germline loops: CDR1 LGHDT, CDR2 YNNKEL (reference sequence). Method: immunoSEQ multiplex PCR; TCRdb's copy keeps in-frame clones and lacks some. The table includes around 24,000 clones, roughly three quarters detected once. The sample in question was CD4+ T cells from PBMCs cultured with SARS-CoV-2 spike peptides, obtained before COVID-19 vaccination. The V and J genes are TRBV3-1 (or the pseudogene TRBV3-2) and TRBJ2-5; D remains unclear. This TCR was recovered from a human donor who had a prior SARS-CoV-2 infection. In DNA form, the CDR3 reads TGTGCCAGCAGCCAAAGGTACCAAGAGACCCAGTACTTC. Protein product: CASSQRYQETQYF.